The TCR beta chain under discussion was sequenced for a study of shared clonotypes between healthy human individuals. Study findings and constraints: Clonotypes shared by all four donors outscored non-shared clonotypes in generation probability. The study's rarefaction showed incomplete sorted-subset sequencing despite large depth.

The V end was cut by 6 bases, the J end by 4 bases, with 11 bases between. Germline V CDR1 and CDR2: MNHEY, SVGAGI. The CDR3 contains 13 residues. Measured with immunoSEQ multiplex PCR; TCRdb has only the in-frame clones, and not every one. The sample contains some 2,000,000 clones, 85% to 95% of which appear only once. Turning to this clone: Antigen specificity is unknown. Other nucleotide sequences from this sample produce the same CDR3.

The TCR was taken from a man younger than 30 in good health. The chain has TRBV6-5 and TRBJ2-3, with D perhaps given as TRBD1 or TRBD2 (7 bases each). Sequencing used naive CD4+ T cells sorted from blood. The sample's subset: CD45RA+ positively selected. The CDR3 nucleotides are TGTGCCAGCAGGGCAGGGGGGGCAGATACGCAGTATTTT. Protein product: CASRAGGADTQYF.